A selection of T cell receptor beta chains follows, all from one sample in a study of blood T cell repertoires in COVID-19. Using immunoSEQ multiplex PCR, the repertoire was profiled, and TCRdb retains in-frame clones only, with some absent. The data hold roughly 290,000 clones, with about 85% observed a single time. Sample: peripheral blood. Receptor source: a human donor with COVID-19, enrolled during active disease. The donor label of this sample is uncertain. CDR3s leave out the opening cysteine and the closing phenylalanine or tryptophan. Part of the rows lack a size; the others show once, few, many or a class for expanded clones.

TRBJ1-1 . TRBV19 ASSNFGQLTNTEAF
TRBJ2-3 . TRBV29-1 SVEAGTENTQY
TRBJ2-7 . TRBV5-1 ASSLAGSLAEGYEQY
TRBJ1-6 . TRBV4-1 ASSPSTGGTSSLH
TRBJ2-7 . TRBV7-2 ASSLAAQSYEQY
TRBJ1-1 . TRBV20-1 SAGVGGRAF
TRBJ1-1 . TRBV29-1 SVERTGAGTEAF
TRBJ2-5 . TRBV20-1 SASVGGQETQY
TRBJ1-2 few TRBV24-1 ATSDGTENLNYGYT
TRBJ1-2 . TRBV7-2 ASSLEITGVLGYT
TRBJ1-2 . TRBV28 ASRRGDGPLYGYT
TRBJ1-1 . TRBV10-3 AISNSDRNTEAF
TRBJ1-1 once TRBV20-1 SARDNRAF
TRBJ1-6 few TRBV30 AWSGNINSPLH
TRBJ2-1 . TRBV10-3 ASMGTSGRARNEQF
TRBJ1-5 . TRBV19 ASSNRFRQADQPQH
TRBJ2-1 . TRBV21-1 ASSNLPSGRAGDEQF
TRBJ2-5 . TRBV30 AWTETGLSPETQY
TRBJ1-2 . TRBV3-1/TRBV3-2 ASSYMAERAGYT
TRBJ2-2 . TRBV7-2 ASRGGPTRGTGELF
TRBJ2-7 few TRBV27 ASSFLAGAGEQY
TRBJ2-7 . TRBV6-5 ASSYSIGTASYEQY
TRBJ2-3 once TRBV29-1 SVEGTLVPPTTDTQY
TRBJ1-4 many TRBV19 ASTDLTGGNEKLF
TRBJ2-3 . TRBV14 ASSQGGTGTI
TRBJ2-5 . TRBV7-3 ASSLTREETQY
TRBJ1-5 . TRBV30 AWAIGGARHQPQH
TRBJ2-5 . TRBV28 ASTPGGQETQY
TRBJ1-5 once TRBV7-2 ASSFRQGNQPQH
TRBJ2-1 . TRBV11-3 ASSTGPGSYNEQF